The present T cell receptor beta chain was sequenced within a study of CD8 T cells in ankylosing spondylitis. Study-wide findings and caveats: Relatively rare in peripheral blood, disease-linked clones were also CD8+. Ankylosing spondylitis blood appeared to carry a characteristic TCR beta motif of roughly 8 highly homologous variants. Matched ankylosing spondylitis synovial fluid reportedly contained a significantly enriched population of disease-linked clones.

In regard to this clonotype: Its target is unknown.

With molecular barcodes, quantitative 5'-RACE was used to make the TCR beta libraries. TCRdb re-analysed the 5' RACE reads in MiXCR, keeping a single row per CDR3 protein. The sample consists of approximately 140,000 distinct CDR3 sequences, 40% to 50% of them appearing once. V lost 5 bases to trimming and J lost 4 bases, with 8 bases between them. The CDR3 loop spans 12 amino acids. Germline V gene data show CDR1 as SGHVS and CDR2 as FQNEAQ. Sequenced material: synovial fluid, either unsorted or a sorted T cell fraction (not recorded which). The chain recombines TRBV7-8 with TRBJ2-5; D not certain. This TCR derives from a male donor with ankylosing spondylitis. The CDR3 region has the DNA TGTGCCAGCAGCCCCATGGTAGAGACCCAGTACTTC. Translated: CASSPMVETQYF.